This T cell receptor beta chain derives from a study of blood T cell repertoires in COVID-19. Overall study: Sites in the United States, Italy and Spain provided acute and convalescent COVID-19 samples. From T cells, B-cell-depleted T cells, or PBMCs came the material, which was cDNA or gDNA.

Original processing notes: Amplification of reference gene primers provided the estimated nucleated cell counts. Some clones are missing from TCRdb's copy, which holds only in-frame ones; the method was immunoSEQ multiplex PCR. That table furnishes V, J and clone size, whereas the DNA furnished D and trimming. The table includes about 130,000 clones, 70% to 80% detected once. The TCR was taken from a human donor in a cohort sampled during active COVID-19. The specimen was peripheral blood.

CDR3 residues: CASSSQGYTEAFF. CDR3 sequence (DNA): TGCGCCAGCAGCTCGCAGGGTTACACTGAAGCTTTCTTT. The chain uses TRBV5-1 and TRBJ1-1; D may be TRBD1 (5 bases). The CDR3 runs 13 residues. V shed 3 bases and J shed 3 bases, with 9 bases lying between them. Germline CDR1 and CDR2: SGHRS and YFSETQ.